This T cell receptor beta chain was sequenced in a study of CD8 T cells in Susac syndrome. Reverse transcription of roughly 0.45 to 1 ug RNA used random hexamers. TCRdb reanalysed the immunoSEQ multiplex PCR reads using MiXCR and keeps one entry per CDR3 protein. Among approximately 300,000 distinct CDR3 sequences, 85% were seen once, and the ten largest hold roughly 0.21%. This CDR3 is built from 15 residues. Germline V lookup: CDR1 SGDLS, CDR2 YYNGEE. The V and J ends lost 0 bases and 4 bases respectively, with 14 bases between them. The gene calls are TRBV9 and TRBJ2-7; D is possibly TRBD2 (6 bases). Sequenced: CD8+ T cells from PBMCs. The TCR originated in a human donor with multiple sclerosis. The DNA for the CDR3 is TGTGCCAGCAGCGTAGCTACCGGGGGAGATTACGAGCAGTACTTC. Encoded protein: CASSVATGGDYEQYF.